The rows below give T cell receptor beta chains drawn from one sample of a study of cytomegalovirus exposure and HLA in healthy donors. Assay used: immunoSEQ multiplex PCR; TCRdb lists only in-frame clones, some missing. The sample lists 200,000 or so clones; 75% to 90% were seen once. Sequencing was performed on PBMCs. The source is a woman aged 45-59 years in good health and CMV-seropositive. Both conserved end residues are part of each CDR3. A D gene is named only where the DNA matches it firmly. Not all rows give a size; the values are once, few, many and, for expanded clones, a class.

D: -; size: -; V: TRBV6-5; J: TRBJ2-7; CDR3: CASSYSPRALYEQYF; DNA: TGTGCCAGCAGTTACTCCCCCAGGGCCCTCTACGAGCAGTACTTC
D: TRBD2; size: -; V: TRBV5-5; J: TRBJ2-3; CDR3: CASSLWGSSGGTTDTQYF; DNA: TGTGCCAGCAGCCTCTGGGGGTCTAGCGGGGGGACCACAGATACGCAGTATTTT
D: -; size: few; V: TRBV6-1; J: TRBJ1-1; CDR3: CASRRGINTEAFF; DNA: TGTGCCAGCAGAAGGGGGATAAACACTGAAGCTTTCTTT
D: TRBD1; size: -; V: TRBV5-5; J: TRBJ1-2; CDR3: CASSPSGTGVVGYTF; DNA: TGTGCCAGCAGCCCGTCCGGGACAGGGGTGGTTGGCTACACCTTC
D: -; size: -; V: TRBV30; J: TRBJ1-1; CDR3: CAWSVRGMNTEAFF; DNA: TGTGCCTGGAGTGTACGAGGAATGAACACTGAAGCTTTCTTT
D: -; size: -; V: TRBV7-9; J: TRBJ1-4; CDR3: CSSSLGSSVSNEKLFF; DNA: TGTTCCAGCAGCTTAGGTTCGTCAGTTTCTAATGAAAAACTGTTTTTT
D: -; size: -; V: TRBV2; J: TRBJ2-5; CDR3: CASRLTVQETQYF; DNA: TGTGCCAGCAGGTTGACAGTCCAAGAGACCCAGTACTTC
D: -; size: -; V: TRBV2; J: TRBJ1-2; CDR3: CASSVGNRGAFTF; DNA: TGTGCCAGCAGTGTAGGGAATAGGGGTGCCTTCACCTTC
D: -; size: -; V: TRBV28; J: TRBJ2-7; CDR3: CASSLGGGGQYF; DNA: TGTGCCAGCAGTTTAGGTGGGGGCGGGCAGTACTTC
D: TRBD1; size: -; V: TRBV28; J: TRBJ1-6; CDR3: CASTDSGTGNSPLHF; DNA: TGTGCCAGCACCGATTCCGGGACAGGGAATTCACCCCTCCACTTT
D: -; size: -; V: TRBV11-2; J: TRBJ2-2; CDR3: CASSFGHLGTGELFF; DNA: TGTGCCAGCAGCTTTGGACATCTGGGGACCGGGGAGCTGTTTTTT
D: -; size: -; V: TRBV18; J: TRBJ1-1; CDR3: CASSPPGGHTEAFF; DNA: TGTGCCAGCTCACCCCCCGGGGGTCACACTGAAGCTTTCTTT
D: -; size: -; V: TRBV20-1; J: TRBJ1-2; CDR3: CSAQGSYGYTF; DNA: TGCAGTGCTCAGGGGAGCTATGGCTACACCTTC
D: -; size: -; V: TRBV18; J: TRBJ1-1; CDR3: CASSTFFERSTEAFF; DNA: TGTGCCAGCTCAACCTTCTTTGAGAGATCCACTGAAGCTTTCTTT
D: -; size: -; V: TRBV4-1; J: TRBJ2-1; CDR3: CASSPFIGDGYNEQFF; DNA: TGCGCCAGCAGCCCCTTCATAGGGGATGGGTACAATGAGCAGTTCTTC
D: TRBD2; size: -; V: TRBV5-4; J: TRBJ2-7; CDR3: CASGIAGGRGEQYF; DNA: TGTGCCAGCGGGATAGCGGGAGGGCGGGGAGAGCAGTACTTC
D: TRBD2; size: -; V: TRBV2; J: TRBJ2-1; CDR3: CASSRASGGLSEQFF; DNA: TGTGCCAGCAGTCGGGCTAGCGGGGGGCTAAGTGAGCAGTTCTTC
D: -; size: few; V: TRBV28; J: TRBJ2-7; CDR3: CASSRGYEQYF; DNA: TGTGCCAGCAGCCGGGGTTACGAGCAGTACTTC
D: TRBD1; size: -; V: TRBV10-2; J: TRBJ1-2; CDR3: CASSGRGTDYGYTF; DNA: TGCGCCAGCAGTGGCAGGGGGACTGACTATGGCTACACCTTC
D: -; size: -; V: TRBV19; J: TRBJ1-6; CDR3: CASSAQGLSPLHF; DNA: TGTGCCAGTAGTGCCCAGGGTCTCTCACCCCTCCACTTT
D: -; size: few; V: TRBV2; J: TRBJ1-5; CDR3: CASSVTGSQPQHF; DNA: TGTGCCAGCAGTGTCACGGGTTCTCAGCCCCAGCATTTT
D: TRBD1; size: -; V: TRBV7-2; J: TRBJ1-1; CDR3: CASSPDRGSTEAFF; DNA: TGTGCCAGCAGCCCCGACAGGGGGTCCACTGAAGCTTTCTTT
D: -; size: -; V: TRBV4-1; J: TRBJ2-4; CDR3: CASSHPLAKNIQYF; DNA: TGCGCCAGCAGCCATCCTCTAGCCAAAAACATTCAGTACTTC
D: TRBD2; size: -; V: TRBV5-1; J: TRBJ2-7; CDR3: CASSWTLAGRSYEQYF; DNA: TGCGCCAGCAGCTGGACCTTAGCGGGTCGTTCCTACGAGCAGTACTTC
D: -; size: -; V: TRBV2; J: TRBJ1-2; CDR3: CASSELYGYTF; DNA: TGTGCCAGCAGTGAACTTTATGGCTACACCTTC
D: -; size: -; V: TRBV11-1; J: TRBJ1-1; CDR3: CASSVTEYTEAFF; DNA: TGTGCCAGCAGCGTAACTGAATACACTGAAGCTTTCTTT
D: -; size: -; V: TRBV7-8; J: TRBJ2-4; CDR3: CASSPEPGAKNIQYF; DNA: TGTGCCAGCAGCCCCGAACCAGGGGCCAAAAACATTCAGTACTTC
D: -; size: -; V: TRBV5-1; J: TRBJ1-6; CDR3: CASSLGGQAYNSPLHF; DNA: TGCGCCAGCAGCTTGGGGGGACAAGCCTATAATTCACCCCTCCACTTT
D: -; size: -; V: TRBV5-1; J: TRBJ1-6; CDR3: CASSPRTGTDSPLHF; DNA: TGCGCCAGCAGCCCACGAACAGGGACGGATTCACCCCTCCACTTT
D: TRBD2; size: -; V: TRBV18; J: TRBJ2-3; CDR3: CASSPRTSGSSPPDTQYF; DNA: TGTGCCAGCTCACCCAGGACTAGCGGGAGCTCACCGCCAGATACGCAGTATTTT
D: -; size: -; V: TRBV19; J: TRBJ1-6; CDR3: CASSMAGQAPSSPLHF; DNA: TGTGCCAGTAGTATGGCTGGCCAAGCCCCTAGTTCACCCCTCCACTTT
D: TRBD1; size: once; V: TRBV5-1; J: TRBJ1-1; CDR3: CASSSGQGEGTEAFF; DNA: TGCGCCAGCAGCTCCGGACAGGGGGAGGGAACTGAAGCTTTCTTT
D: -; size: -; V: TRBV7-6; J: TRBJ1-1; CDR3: CASSLGRGNTEAFF; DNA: TGTGCCAGCAGCTTAGGACGGGGGAACACTGAAGCTTTCTTT
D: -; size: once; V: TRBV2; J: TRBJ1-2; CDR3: CASSVAGNGYGYTF; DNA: TGTGCCAGCAGCGTCGCAGGGAATGGCTATGGCTACACCTTC
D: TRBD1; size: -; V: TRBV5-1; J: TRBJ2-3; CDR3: CASSLQGRTDTQYF; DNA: TGCGCCAGCAGCTTACAGGGGAGAACAGATACGCAGTATTTT
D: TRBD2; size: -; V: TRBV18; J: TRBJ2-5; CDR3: CASSPAGEETQYF; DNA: TGTGCCAGCTCACCCGCGGGGGAAGAGACCCAGTACTTC
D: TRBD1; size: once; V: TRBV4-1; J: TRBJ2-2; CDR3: CASSRQGASTGELFF; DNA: TGCGCCAGCAGCCGACAGGGGGCGAGCACCGGGGAGCTGTTTTTT
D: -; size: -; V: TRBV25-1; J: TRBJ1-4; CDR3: CASSVGSNEKLFF; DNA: TGTGCCAGCAGTGTGGGCTCTAATGAAAAACTGTTTTTT
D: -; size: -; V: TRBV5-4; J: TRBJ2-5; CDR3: CASSLKGGETQYF; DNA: TGTGCCAGCAGCTTGAAAGGCGGGGAGACCCAGTACTTC
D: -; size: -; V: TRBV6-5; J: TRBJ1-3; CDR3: CASAGTSGAGNTIYF; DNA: TGTGCCAGCGCCGGGACCAGCGGGGCTGGAAACACCATATATTTT
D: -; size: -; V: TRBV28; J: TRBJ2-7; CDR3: CASSYSSYEQYF; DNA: TGTGCCAGCAGTTATTCTTCCTACGAGCAGTACTTC
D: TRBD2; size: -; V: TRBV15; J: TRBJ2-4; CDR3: CATSREGELAVSAKNSQYF; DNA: TGTGCCACCAGCAGAGAGGGGGAACTAGCGGTTTCGGCCAAAAACAGTCAGTACTTC
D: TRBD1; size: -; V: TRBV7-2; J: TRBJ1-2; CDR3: CASSPRLGQGGGYGYTF; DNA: TGTGCCAGCAGCCCACGACTTGGACAGGGCGGGGGTTATGGCTACACCTTC
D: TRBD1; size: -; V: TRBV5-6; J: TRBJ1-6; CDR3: CASSFTPGQIISGSPLHF; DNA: TGTGCCAGCAGCTTCACGCCGGGACAGATTATCTCAGGGTCACCCCTCCACTTT
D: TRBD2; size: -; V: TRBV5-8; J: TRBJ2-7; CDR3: CASSLARGLGGEQYF; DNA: TGTGCCAGCAGCTTGGCCCGGGGACTAGGGGGCGAGCAGTACTTC
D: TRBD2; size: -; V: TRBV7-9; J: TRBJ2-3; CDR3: CSSSDGLEGRTDTQYF; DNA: TGTTCCAGCAGCGACGGACTAGAAGGTCGGACAGATACGCAGTATTTT
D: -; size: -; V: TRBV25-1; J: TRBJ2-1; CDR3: CASSESADWDNEQFF; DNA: TGTGCCAGCAGTGAATCAGCGGACTGGGACAATGAGCAGTTCTTC
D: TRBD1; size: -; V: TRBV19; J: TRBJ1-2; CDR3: CASHPSGTGLFYGYTF; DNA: TGTGCCAGTCATCCTTCCGGGACAGGGCTTTTTTATGGCTACACCTTC
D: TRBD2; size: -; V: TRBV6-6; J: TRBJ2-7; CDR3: CASSYSGGFYEQYF; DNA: TGTGCCAGCAGTTATTCGGGGGGGTTCTACGAGCAGTACTTC
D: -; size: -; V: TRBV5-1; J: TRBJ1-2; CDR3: CASSLGRGIEYGGYTF; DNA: TGCGCCAGCAGCTTGGGACGGGGGATAGAATATGGAGGCTACACCTTC
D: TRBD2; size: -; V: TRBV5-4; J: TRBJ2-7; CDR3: CASSLGGRSSYEQYF; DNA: TGTGCCAGCAGCTTAGGCGGGAGGAGCTCCTACGAGCAGTACTTC
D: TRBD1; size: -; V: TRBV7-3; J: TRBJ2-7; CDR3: CASSLGQGAGEQYF; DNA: TGTGCCAGCAGCTTAGGACAGGGGGCAGGCGAGCAGTACTTC
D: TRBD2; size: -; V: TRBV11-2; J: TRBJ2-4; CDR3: CASSWVAGGREYIQYF; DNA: TGTGCCAGCAGCTGGGTAGCGGGGGGGCGAGAGTACATTCAGTACTTC
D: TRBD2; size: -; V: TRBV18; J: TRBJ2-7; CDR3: CASSPRMGGKGYEQYF; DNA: TGTGCCAGCTCACCACGTATGGGGGGGAAGGGTTACGAGCAGTACTTC
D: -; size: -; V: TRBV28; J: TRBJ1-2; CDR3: CASSRTDLYGYTF; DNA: TGTGCCAGCAGTAGGACAGACCTCTATGGCTACACCTTC